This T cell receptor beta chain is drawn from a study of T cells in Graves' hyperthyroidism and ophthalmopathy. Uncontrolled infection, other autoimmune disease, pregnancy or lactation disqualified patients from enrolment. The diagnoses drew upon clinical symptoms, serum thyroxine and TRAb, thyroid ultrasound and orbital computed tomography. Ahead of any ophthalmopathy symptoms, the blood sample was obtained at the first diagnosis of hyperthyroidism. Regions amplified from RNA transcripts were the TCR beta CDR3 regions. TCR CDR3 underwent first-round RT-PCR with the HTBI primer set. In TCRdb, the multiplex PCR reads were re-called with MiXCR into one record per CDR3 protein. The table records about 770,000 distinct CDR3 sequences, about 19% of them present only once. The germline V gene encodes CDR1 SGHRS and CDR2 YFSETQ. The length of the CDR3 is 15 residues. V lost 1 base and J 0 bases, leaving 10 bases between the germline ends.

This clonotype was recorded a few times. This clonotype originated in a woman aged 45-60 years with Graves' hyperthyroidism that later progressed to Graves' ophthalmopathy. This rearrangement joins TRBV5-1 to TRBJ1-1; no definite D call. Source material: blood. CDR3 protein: CASSLPGNMNTEAFF. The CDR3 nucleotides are TGCGCCAGCAGCTTGCCGGGCAATATGAACACTGAAGCTTTCTTT.